This T cell receptor beta chain was captured by sequencing in a study of T-cell reconstitution after alpha-beta-depleted transplantation in children. This sample's TCRbeta library carried unique molecular identifier barcodes. TCRdb re-called the PCR reads with MiXCR, one entry per CDR3 protein. There are 230,000 or so distinct CDR3 sequences in the sample; approximately 12% occur only once, and about 2.6% lies in the top ten. The V and J ends lost 3 bases and 0 bases respectively, with 6 bases between them. The CDR3 is 14 residues long. CDR1 is SGHVS and CDR2 is FQNEAQ in the germline V gene. This clonotype was picked up many times.

The clonotype was recovered from a human donor who donated a stem cell graft to a child with acute lymphoblastic leukemia. The sequencing here drew on PBMCs from the stem cell graft donor, taken from the stem cell graft. The genes are TRBV7-8 and TRBJ2-1; D ambiguous. The CDR3 region is CASSLSDSYNEQFF. DNA for the CDR3: TGTGCCAGCAGCTTGAGCGACTCCTACAATGAGCAGTTCTTC.